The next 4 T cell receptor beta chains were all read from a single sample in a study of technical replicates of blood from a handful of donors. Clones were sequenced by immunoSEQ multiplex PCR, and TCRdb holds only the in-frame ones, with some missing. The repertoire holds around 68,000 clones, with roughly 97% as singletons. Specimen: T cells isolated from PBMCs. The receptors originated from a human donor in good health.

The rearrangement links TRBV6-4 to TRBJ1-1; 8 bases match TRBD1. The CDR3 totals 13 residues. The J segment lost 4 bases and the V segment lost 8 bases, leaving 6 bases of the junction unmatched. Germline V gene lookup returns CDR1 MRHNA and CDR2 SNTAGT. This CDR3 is CASRDRRGTEAFF. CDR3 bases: TGTGCCAGCCGGGACAGGAGGGGCACTGAAGCTTTCTTT.

The CDR3 spells CASSLGDTEAFF. CDR3 DNA sequence: TGTGCCAGCAGCTTAGGAGACACTGAAGCTTTCTTT. The rearrangement joins TRBV11-2 to TRBJ1-1; no reliable D call. Trimming removed 1 base at V and 3 bases at J, with 3 bases between. The germline V gene has CDR1 SGHAT and CDR2 FQNNGV. The CDR3 runs 12 residues.

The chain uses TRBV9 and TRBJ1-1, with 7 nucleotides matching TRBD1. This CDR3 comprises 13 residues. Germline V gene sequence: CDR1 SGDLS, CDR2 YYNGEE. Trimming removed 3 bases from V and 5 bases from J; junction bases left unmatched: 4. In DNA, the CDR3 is TGTGCCAGCAGCGGACAGGGATTGACTGAAGCTTTCTTT. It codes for CASSGQGLTEAFF.

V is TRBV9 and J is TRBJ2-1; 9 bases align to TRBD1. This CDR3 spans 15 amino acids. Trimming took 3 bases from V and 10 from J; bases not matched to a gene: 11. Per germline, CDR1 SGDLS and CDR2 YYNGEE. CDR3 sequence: CASSARGGQGGEQFF. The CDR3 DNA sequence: TGTGCCAGCAGCGCTCGAGGGGGACAGGGTGGCGAGCAGTTCTTC.